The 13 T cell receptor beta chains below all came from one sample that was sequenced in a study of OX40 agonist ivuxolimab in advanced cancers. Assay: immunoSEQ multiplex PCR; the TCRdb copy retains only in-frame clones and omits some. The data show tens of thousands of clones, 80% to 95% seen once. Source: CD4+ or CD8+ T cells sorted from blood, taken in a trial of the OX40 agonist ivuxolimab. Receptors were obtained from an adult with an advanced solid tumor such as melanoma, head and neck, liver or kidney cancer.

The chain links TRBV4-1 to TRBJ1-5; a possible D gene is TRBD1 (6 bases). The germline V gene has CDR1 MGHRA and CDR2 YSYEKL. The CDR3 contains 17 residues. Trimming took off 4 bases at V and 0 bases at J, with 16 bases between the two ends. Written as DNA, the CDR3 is TGCGCCAGCAGCCCCTGGACAGCAGAATATAGCAATCAGCCCCAGCATTTT. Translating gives CASSPWTAEYSNQPQHF.

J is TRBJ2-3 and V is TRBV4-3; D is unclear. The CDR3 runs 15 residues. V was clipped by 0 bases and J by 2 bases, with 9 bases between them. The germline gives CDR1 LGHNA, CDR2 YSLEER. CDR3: CASSQEAVVTDTQYF. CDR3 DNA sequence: TGCGCCAGCAGCCAAGAGGCGGTAGTCACAGATACGCAGTATTTT.

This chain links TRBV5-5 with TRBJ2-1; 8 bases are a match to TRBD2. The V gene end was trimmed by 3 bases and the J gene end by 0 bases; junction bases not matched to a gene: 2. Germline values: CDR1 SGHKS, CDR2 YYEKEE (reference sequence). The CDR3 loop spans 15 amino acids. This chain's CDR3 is CASSSGLGSYNEQFF. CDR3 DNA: TGTGCCAGCAGCTCGGGACTAGGCTCCTACAATGAGCAGTTCTTC.

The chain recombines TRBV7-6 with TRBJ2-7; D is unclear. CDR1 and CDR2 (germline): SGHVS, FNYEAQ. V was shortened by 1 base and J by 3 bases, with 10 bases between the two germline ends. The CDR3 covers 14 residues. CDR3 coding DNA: TGTGCCAGCAGCTTAGAAGCAGGAGACTACGAGCAGTACTTC. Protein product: CASSLEAGDYEQYF.

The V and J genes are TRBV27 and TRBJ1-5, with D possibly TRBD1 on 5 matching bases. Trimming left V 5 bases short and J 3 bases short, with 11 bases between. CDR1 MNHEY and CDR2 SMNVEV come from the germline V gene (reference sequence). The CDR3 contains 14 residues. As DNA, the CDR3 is TGTGCCAGCAGTCTAGGAGGGGACAATCAGCCCCAGCATTTT. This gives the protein CASSLGGDNQPQHF.

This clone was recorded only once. CDR3 sequence (DNA): TGTGCCAGCAGCCTGACAGGCAATGAGCAGTTCTTC. It encodes CASSLTGNEQFF. This chain links TRBV11-2 with TRBJ2-1; D perhaps matches TRBD1 (6 bases). Germline CDR1 reads SGHAT; CDR2 reads FQNNGV. The CDR3 sequence is 12 residues long. The ends were cut back, 5 bases at V and 6 bases at J, with 8 bases in the middle.

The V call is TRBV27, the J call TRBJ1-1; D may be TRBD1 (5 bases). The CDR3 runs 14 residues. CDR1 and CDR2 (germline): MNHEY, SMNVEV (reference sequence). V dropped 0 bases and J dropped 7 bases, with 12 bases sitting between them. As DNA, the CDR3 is TGTGCCAGCAGTTTATCGGGGCAGGGCTATGAAGCTTTCTTT. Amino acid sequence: CASSLSGQGYEAFF.

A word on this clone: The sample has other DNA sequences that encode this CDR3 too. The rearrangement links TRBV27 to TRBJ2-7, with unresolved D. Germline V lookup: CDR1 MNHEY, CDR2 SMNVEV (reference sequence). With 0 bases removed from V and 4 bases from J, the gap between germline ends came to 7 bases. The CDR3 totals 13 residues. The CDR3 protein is CASSLSASYEQYF. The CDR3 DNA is TGTGCCAGCAGTTTATCCGCGAGTTACGAGCAGTACTTC.

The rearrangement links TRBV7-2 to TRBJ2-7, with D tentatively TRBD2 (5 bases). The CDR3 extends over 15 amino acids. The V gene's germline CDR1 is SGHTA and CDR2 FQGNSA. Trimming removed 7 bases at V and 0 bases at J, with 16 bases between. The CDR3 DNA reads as TGTGCCAGCACCATAGGGCTGGGGAGCTCCTACGAGCAGTACTTC. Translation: CASTIGLGSSYEQYF.

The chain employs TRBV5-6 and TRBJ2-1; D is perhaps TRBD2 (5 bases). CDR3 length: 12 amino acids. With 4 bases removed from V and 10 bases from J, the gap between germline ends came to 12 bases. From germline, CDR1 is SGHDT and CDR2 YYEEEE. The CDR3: CASSQGLIEQFF. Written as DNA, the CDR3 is TGTGCCAGCAGCCAAGGACTGATCGAGCAGTTCTTC. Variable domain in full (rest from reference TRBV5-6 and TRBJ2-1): DAGVTQSPTHLIKTRGQQVTLRCSPKSGHDTVSWYQQALGQGPQFIFQYYEEEERQRGNFPDRFSGHQFPNYSSELNVNALLLGDSALYLCASSQGLIEQFFGPGTRLTVL.

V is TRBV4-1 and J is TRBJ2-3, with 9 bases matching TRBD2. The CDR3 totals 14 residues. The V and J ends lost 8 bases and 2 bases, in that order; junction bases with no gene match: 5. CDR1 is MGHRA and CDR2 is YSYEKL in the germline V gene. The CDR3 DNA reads TGCGCCAGCGATCAGCGGGGGGACACAGATACGCAGTATTTT. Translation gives CASDQRGDTDTQYF.

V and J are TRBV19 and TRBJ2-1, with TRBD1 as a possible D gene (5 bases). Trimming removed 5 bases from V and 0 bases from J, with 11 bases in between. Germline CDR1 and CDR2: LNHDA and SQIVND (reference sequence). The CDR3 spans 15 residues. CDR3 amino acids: CASSAGLSSYNEQFF. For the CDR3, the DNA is TGTGCCAGTAGTGCAGGGTTAAGCTCCTACAATGAGCAGTTCTTC.

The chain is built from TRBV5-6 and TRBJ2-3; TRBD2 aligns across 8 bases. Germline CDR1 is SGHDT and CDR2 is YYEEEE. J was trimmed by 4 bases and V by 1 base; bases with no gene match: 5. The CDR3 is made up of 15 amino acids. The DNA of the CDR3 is TGTGCCAGCAGCTTGCTGCGGGAGGAGGCAGATACGCAGTATTTT. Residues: CASSLLREEADTQYF.